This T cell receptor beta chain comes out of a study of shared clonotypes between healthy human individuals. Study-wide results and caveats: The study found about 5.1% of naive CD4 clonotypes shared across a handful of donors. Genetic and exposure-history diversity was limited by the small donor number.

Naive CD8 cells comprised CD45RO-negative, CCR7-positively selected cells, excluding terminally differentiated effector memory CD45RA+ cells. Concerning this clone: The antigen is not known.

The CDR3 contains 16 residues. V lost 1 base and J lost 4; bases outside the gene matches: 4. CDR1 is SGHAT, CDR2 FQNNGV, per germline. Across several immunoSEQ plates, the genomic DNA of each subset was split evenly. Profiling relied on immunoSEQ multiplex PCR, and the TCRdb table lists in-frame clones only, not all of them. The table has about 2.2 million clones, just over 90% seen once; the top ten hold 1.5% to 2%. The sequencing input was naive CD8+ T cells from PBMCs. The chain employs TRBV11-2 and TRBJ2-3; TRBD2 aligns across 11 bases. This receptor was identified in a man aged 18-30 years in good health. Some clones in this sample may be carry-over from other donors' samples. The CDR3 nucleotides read TGTGCCAGCAGCTTAGTCCGGACTAGCGGGTCAGATACGCAGTATTTT. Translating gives CASSLVRTSGSDTQYF.